Below, one TCR beta chain is given with its context. The junction differs from germline at one of its ends, possibly a read error. This sample was taken from a study of regulatory T cells in long-lasting Graves disease. Time point here: persistent/refractory GD, antithyroid drugs over 5 years with positive TRAb. Extracted RNA from PBMCs served as the source of the TCR library. Libraries of TCR beta came from iRepertoire HTBI primers plus Arm-PCR of CDR3 regions. Each CDR3 protein is one row after TCRdb ran MiXCR on the multiplex PCR reads. Of about 470,000 distinct CDR3 sequences listed, roughly 21% are singletons. Germline V gene lookup returns CDR1 SGHNT and CDR2 YYREEE (reference sequence). The CDR3 is 15 residues long.

This TCR derives from a female donor with Graves disease. This sequence joins TRBV5-4 and TRBJ2-7, with TRBD2 matching over 11 bases. Source: peripheral blood mononuclear cells (PBMCs), taken when the disease was refractory, from a patient treated with antithyroid drugs. The CDR3 sequence: CANSSGLAESYEQYF. The DNA of the CDR3 is TGTGCCAACAGCTCGGGACTAGCGGAATCCTACGAGCAGTACTTC.